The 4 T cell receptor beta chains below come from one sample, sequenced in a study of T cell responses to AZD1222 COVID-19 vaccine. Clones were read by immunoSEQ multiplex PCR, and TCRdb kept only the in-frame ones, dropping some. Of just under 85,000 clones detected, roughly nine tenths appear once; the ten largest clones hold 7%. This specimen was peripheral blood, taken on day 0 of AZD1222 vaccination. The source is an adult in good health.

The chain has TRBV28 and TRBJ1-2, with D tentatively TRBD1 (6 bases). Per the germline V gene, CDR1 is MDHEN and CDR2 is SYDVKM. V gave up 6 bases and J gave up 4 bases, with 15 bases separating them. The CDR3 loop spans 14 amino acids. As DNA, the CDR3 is TGTGCCAGCAGCTTGAGGGGGGGCGGCTATGGCTACACCTTC. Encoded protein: CASSLRGGGYGYTF.

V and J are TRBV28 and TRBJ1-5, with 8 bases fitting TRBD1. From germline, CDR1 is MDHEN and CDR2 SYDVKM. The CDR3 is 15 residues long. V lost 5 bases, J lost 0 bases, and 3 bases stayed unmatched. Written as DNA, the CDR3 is TGTGCCAGCAGTACAGGGGGGAGTAGCAATCAGCCCCAGCATTTT. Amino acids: CASSTGGSSNQPQHF.

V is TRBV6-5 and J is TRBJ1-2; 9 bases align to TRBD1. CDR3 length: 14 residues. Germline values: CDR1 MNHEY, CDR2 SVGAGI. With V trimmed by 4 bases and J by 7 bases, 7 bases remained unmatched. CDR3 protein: CASSSSGTGIGYTF. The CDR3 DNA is TGTGCCAGCAGTTCGTCCGGGACAGGGATTGGCTACACCTTC.

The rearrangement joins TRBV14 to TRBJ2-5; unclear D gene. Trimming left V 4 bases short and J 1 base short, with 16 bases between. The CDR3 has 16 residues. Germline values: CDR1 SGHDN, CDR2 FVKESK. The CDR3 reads CASSRRQASRQETQYF. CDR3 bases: TGTGCCAGCAGCCGACGGCAGGCCTCACGCCAAGAGACCCAGTACTTC.